This T cell receptor beta chain was obtained from a study of cytomegalovirus exposure and HLA in healthy donors. Study outcomes and limitations: Across donors, most TCRs were seen rarely, yet some public ones were widespread. For cytomegalovirus status, the classifier reportedly gave diagnoses with high specificity and sensitivity.

The CDR3 sequence is 15 residues long. V was shortened by 0 bases and J by 2 bases, with 11 bases between the two germline ends. CDR1 is LGHNA and CDR2 is YNFKEQ in the germline V gene. This clone was observed once. Its antigen is not identified. Healthy bone marrow donors made up the donors. Though nominally healthy at sampling, donors likely had unrecorded immune exposures. A multiplex PCR was run with 60 Vbeta primers and 13 Jbeta primers. TCRdb's copy holds only in-frame clones and misses some; the assay was immunoSEQ multiplex PCR. The sample has some 150,000 clones, almost 80% seen once. This receptor was identified in a woman in her 50s in good health and CMV-seronegative. The sequenced material came from PBMCs. The chain uses TRBV4-2 and TRBJ2-7; D gene unclear. The CDR3 here is CASSQEDGPAYEQYF. As DNA, the CDR3 is TGTGCCAGCAGCCAAGAGGATGGGCCTGCCTACGAGCAGTACTTC.